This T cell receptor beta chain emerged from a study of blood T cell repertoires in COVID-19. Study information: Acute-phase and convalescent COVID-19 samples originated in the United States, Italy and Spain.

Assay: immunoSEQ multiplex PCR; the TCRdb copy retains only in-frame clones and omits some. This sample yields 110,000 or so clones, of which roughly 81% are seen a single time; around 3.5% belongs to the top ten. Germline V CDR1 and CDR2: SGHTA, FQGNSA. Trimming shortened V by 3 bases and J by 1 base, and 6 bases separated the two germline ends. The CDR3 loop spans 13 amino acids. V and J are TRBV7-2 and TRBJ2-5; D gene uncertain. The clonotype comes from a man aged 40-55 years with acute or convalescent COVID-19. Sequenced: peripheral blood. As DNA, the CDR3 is TGTGCCAGCAGCTTGCGGTTCCAAGAGACCCAGTACTTC. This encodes CASSLRFQETQYF.